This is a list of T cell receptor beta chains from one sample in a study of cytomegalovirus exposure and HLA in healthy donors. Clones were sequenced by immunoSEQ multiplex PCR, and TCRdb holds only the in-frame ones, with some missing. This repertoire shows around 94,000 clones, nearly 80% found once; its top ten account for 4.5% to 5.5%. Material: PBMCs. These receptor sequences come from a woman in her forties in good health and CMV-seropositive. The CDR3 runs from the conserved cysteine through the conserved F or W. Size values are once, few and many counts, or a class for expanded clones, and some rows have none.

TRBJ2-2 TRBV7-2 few CASSPTGVNTGELFF
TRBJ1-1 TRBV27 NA CASSSTNTEAFF
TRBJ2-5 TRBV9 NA CASSLAGTVQETQYF
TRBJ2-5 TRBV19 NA CASTRGTQETQYF
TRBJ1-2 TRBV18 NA CASSPGQGPYGYTF
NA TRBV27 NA CASSPSAGNWPYEQYF
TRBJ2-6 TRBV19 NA CASSIQGGSGANVLTF
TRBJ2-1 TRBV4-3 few CASSQDSGYNEQFF
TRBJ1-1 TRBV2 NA CASTPTEGDTFF
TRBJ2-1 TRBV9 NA CASSVDPQYRNEQFF
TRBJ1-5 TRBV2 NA CASSEHRGPNQPQHF
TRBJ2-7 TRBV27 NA CASSPITSGGYEQYF
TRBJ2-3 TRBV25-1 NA CASSEWGDGSDTQYF
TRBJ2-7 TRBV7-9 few CASSSGPYEQYF
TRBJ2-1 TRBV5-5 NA CASSLVGQGFYNEQFF
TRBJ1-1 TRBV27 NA CASSLYQGSGTEAFF
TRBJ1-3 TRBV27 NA CASRSLGAMENTIYF
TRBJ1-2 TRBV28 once CATSWAYYGYTF
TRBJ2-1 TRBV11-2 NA CASSLASGNFNEQFF
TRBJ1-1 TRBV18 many CASSPGLNTEAFF
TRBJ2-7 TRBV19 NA CASSITGKYEQYF
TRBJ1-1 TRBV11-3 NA CASSLEGREKAFF